This T cell receptor beta chain was observed in a study of T cell responses to AZD1222 COVID-19 vaccine. As for the study in general: Analysis merged second doses at about 4 or about 12 weeks. Study-level results: The CD4 TCRs associated with vaccination extended across spike and predominated at 160-218 and 743-854.

CDR3 size: 16 residues. Germline V gene data show CDR1 as LNHDA and CDR2 as SQIVND (reference sequence). With V trimmed by 4 bases and J by 1 base, 6 bases remained unmatched. TCRdb's copy holds only in-frame clones and misses some; the assay was immunoSEQ multiplex PCR. The table has around 69,000 clones, 84% seen once. For this clone: Its target is unknown.

The TCR was taken from an adult in good health. This chain links TRBV19 with TRBJ2-1; 8 bases map to TRBD1. Sequences were derived from peripheral blood, sampled on day 0 of AZD1222 vaccination. The CDR3 protein is CASSKGRQGSYNEQFF. The CDR3, as DNA: TGTGCCAGTAGTAAAGGGCGACAGGGGTCCTACAATGAGCAGTTCTTC.